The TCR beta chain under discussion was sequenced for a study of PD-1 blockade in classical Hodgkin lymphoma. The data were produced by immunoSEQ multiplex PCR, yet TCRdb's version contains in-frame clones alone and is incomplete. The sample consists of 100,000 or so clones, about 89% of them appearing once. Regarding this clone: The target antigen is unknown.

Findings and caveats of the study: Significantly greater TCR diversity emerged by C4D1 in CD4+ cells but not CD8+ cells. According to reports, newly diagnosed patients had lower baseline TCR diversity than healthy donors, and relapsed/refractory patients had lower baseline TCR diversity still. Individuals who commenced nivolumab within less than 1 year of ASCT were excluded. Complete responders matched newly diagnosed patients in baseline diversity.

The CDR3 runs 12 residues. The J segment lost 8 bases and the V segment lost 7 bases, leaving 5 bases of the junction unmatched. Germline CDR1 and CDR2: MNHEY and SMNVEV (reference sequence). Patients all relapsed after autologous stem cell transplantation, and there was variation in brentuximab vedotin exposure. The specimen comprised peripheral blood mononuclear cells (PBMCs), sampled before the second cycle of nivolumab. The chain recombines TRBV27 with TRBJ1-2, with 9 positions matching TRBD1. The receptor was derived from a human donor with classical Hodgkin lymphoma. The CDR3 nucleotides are TGTGCCAGCAAAGGGACAGGGTTAGGCTACACCTTC. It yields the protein CASKGTGLGYTF.